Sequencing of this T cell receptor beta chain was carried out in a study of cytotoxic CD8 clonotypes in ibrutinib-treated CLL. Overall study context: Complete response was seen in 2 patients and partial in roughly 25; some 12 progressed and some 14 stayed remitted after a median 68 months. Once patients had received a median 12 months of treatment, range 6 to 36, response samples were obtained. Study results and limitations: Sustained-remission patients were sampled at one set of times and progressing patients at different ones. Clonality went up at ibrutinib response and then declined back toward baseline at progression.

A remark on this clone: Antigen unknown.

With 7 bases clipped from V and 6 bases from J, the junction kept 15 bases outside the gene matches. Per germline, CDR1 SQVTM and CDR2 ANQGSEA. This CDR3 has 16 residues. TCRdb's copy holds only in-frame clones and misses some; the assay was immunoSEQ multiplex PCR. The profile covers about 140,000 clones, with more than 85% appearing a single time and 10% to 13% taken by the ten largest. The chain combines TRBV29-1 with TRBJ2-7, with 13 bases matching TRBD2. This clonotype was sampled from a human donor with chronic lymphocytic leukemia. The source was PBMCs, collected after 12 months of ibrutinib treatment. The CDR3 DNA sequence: TGCAGCGCCCGGGCCCCGGGACTAGCGGGAATAGCCGAGCAGTACTTC. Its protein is CSARAPGLAGIAEQYF.